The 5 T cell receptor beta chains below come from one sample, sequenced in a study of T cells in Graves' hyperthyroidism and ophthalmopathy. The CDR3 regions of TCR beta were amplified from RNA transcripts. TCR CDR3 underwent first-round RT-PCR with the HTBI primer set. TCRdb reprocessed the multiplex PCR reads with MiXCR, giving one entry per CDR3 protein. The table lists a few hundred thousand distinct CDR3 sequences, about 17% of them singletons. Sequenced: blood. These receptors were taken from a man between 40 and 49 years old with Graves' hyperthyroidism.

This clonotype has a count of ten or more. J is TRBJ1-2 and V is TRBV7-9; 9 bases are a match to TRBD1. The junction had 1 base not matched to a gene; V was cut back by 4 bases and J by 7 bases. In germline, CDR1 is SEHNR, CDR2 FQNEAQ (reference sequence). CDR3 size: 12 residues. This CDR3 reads CASSWDRVGYTF. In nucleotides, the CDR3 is TGTGCCAGCAGCTGGGACAGGGTTGGCTACACCTTC.

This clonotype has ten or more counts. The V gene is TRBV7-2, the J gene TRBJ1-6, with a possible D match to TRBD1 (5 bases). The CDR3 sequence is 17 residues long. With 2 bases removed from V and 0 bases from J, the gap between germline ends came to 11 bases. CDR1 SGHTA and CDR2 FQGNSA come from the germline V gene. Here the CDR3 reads CASSLFYRHSYNSPLHF. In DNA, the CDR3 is TGTGCCAGCAGCTTATTTTACAGGCACTCCTATAATTCACCCCTCCACTTT.

The CDR3 bases are TGCGCCAGCAGCCAAGATCTTGTCCGGGACCTACAAGAGACCCAGTACTTC. This gives the protein CASSQDLVRDLQETQYF. The V gene is TRBV4-3, the J gene TRBJ2-5; D possibly matches TRBD1 or TRBD2 (5 bases each). The CDR3 loop spans 17 amino acids. V lost 0 bases and J 2 bases, leaving 16 bases between the germline ends. Germline assignment: CDR1 LGHNA and CDR2 YSLEER.

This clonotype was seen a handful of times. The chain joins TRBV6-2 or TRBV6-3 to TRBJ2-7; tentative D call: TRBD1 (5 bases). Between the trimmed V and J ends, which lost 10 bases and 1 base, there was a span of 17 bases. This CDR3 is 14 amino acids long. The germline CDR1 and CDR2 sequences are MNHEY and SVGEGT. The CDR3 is CATQEQVISYEQYF. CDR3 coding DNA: TGTGCCACCCAAGAACAGGTTATTTCCTACGAGCAGTACTTC.

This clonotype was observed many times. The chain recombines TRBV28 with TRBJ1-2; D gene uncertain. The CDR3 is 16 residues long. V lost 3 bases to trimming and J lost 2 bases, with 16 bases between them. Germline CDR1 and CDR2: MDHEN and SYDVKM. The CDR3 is CASSLMVSKPNYGYTF. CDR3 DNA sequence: TGTGCCAGCAGTTTGATGGTATCTAAACCAAACTATGGCTACACCTTC.